The 15 T cell receptor beta chains reported below all come from one sample, sequenced in a study of CD8+CD57+ T cells in acquired aplastic anemia. Genomic DNA provided the template from which TCR beta VDJ and CDR3 profiles were obtained. TCRdb re-derived calls from the reads in MiXCR, one entry per CDR3 protein. This sample carries 100,000 to 150,000 distinct CDR3 sequences, more than 40% of them seen once, and the ten largest clones take roughly 2.7%. Material for sequencing was sorted CD4+, CD8+, or CD8+CD57+ T cells (not recorded which) from PBMCs. The receptors were sampled from a human donor in good health, serving as a control.

This clonotype was detected ten times or more. The chain uses TRBV19 and TRBJ2-7, with D perhaps TRBD2 (6 bases). The CDR3 spans 16 residues. V lost 1 base and J 0 bases, leaving 13 bases between the germline ends. Germline CDR1 is LNHDA and CDR2 is SQIVND (reference sequence). The CDR3 reads CASSIGGGVSSYEQYF. Written as DNA, the CDR3 is TGTGCCAGTAGTATAGGTGGCGGGGTAAGCTCCTACGAGCAGTACTTC.

This clonotype was detected many times. This chain links TRBV19 with TRBJ1-1, with TRBD1 matching 9 bases. The CDR3 length is 18 residues. J lost 1 base, V lost 4 bases, and 13 bases had no gene match. Germline CDR1 and CDR2: LNHDA and SQIVND (reference sequence). The CDR3 nucleotides read TGTGCCAGTAGTACCATTCTCCCGGGACAGGGTTGGAACACTGAAGCTTTCTTT. Translation: CASSTILPGQGWNTEAFF.

The CDR3 protein is CATSRGQGNQPQHF. As DNA, the CDR3 is TGTGCCACCAGCAGAGGACAGGGGAATCAGCCCCAGCATTTT. This chain connects TRBV15 to TRBJ1-5; 8 bases fit TRBD1. This CDR3 contains 14 residues. CDR1 LNHNV and CDR2 YYDKDF come from the germline V gene (reference sequence). The J segment lost 4 bases and the V segment lost 1 base, leaving 0 bases of the junction unmatched. Full variable domain (missing parts from reference TRBV15 and TRBJ1-5): DAMVIQNPRYQVTQFGKPVTLSCSQTLNHNVMYWYQQKSSQAPKLLFHYYDKDFNNEADTPDNFQSRRPNTSFCFLDIRSPGLGDTAMYLCATSRGQGNQPQHFGDGTRLSIL.

This clonotype came up a few times. The chain carries TRBV10-3 and TRBJ1-6; 7 bases agree with TRBD1. Germline trimming cut 3 bases from V and 9 bases from J; bases unmatched to any gene: 5. Germline CDR1 is ENHRY and CDR2 is SYGVKD. The CDR3 contains 14 residues. The CDR3: CAISDQGEGSPLHF. Written as DNA, the CDR3 is TGTGCCATCAGTGACCAGGGGGAAGGTTCACCCCTCCACTTT.

The chain has TRBV20-1 and TRBJ2-1; D is undetermined. The CDR3 consists of 15 residues. Germline V gene data show CDR1 as DFQATT and CDR2 as SNEGSKA (reference sequence). Trimming removed 2 bases at V and 9 bases at J, with 20 bases between. Written as DNA, the CDR3 is TGCAGTGCTAGACTAGGGCAGACTCAAAAGGGTGAGCAGTTCTTC. Translating gives CSARLGQTQKGEQFF.

The chain combines TRBV5-4 with TRBJ2-7; 8 bases are a match to TRBD1. Losses at the gene ends were 4 bases for V and 1 base for J; bases not matched to a gene: 7. The CDR3 totals 15 residues. Germline V lookup: CDR1 SGHNT, CDR2 YYREEE (reference sequence). The CDR3 region is CASSVIDRGSYEQYF. As DNA, the CDR3 is TGTGCCAGCAGCGTAATAGACAGGGGTTCCTACGAGCAGTACTTC. Supplemented by reference TRBV5-4 and TRBJ2-7, the full variable domain reads ETGVTQSPTHLIKTRGQQVTLRCSSQSGHNTVSWYQQALGQGPQFIFQYYREEENGRGNFPPRFSGLQFPNYSSELNVNALELDDSALYLCASSVIDRGSYEQYFGPGTRLTVT.

Many counts were recorded for this clonotype. The genes are TRBV24-1 and TRBJ1-5, with 10 positions matching TRBD1. This CDR3 region has 20 residues. With V trimmed by 4 bases and J by 2 bases, 16 bases remained unmatched. Germline CDR1 is KGHDR and CDR2 is SFDVKD. CDR3 sequence reads: CATSDPPGDRGKNCNQPQHF. In DNA, the CDR3 is TGTGCCACCAGTGACCCACCCGGGGACAGGGGAAAGAATTGCAATCAGCCCCAGCATTTT.

CDR3 residues: CASSPRDRGLLAGELFF. The CDR3 coding sequence is TGTGCCAGCAGCCCTAGAGACAGGGGTTTGTTAGCCGGGGAGCTGTTTTTT. V and J are TRBV11-2 and TRBJ2-2; 8 nucleotides line up with TRBD1. J was trimmed by 6 bases and V by 5 bases; bases with no gene match: 14. The CDR3 extends over 17 amino acids. Germline CDR1 and CDR2: SGHAT and FQNNGV.

The rearrangement uses TRBV9 and TRBJ2-7, with 11 bases that match TRBD1. This CDR3 spans 15 amino acids. J lost 6 bases, V lost 3 bases, and 8 bases had no gene match. Per the germline V gene, CDR1 is SGDLS and CDR2 is YYNGEE. CDR3 residues: CASSATGTGGGEQYF. For the CDR3, the DNA is TGTGCCAGCAGCGCGACCGGGACAGGGGGGGGCGAGCAGTACTTC.

In its sample, this clonotype ranks as medium-sized (0.01 to 0.1%). The CDR3: CATSRDSEQDEQYF. The DNA of the CDR3 is TGTGCCACCAGCAGAGATTCTGAGCAAGACGAGCAGTACTTC. The chain joins TRBV15 to TRBJ2-7; D ambiguous. The germline V and J ends were trimmed by 0 bases and 5 bases, with 11 bases remaining between them. This CDR3 region has 14 residues. Looked up from germline, CDR1 is LNHNV and CDR2 is YYDKDF (reference sequence).

This clonotype occurred once. This may be a read error, as it is one base from a much larger clone. This sequence joins TRBV5-1 and TRBJ2-3, with TRBD2 identical over 7 bases. The V and J ends lost 4 bases and 4 bases, in that order; junction bases with no gene match: 12. Germline CDR1 SGHRS, CDR2 YFSETQ. The CDR3 spans 16 residues. The CDR3 region has the DNA TGCGCCAGCAGCATGGAACCCGGGGGGTGGGCAGATACGCAGTATTTT. It is translated as CASSMEPGGWADTQYF.

The CDR3 DNA sequence: TGTGCCAGCAGCTGGCTTATGACAGGGAAGGGCTACGAGCAGTACTTC. Protein product: CASSWLMTGKGYEQYF. V gene TRBV11-1 combines with J gene TRBJ2-7; TRBD1 matches 7 bases. This CDR3 region has 16 residues. J was trimmed by 3 bases and V by 4 bases; bases with no gene match: 12. In germline, CDR1 is SGHAT, CDR2 FQDESV (reference sequence).

With regard to this clonotype: Since a much larger clone is just one base distant, this may be a read error. This chain joins TRBV10-3 and TRBJ1-1; D gene ambiguous. CDR1 is ENHRY and CDR2 is SYGVKD in the germline V gene. The CDR3 is made up of 16 amino acids. Trimming took off 5 bases at V and 3 bases at J, with 19 bases between the two ends. CDR3 region: CAISYSVPDIDTEAFF. The CDR3, as DNA: TGTGCCATCAGTTACTCGGTGCCAGATATTGACACTGAAGCTTTCTTT.

This chain connects TRBV24-1 to TRBJ2-7, with D possibly being TRBD1 (5 bases). V was pared by 9 bases and J by 3 bases, with 23 bases between. The CDR3 has 16 residues. Germline V gene lookup returns CDR1 KGHDR and CDR2 SFDVKD. The CDR3 DNA follows: TGTGCCACCGTCCGACCTCAGGGTACAAGGAACTACGAGCAGTACTTC. The encoded protein is CATVRPQGTRNYEQYF.

J is TRBJ1-1 and V is TRBV29-1; a possible D gene is TRBD1 (5 bases). Germline assignment: CDR1 SQVTM and CDR2 ANQGSEA. Trimming removed 7 bases at V and 1 base at J, with 10 bases between. The CDR3 is 12 residues long. The CDR3 region has the DNA TGCAGCGCCAGACAGACGAACACTGAAGCTTTCTTT. This gives the protein CSARQTNTEAFF.